This TCR beta chain was documented in a study of cytomegalovirus exposure and HLA in healthy donors. For the study at large: The Caucasian-associated ancestry cluster contained 81% of the approximately 420 genotyped donors.

Use of 60 Vbeta and 13 Jbeta primers characterized the PCR. Produced via immunoSEQ multiplex PCR; TCRdb's table is partial and in-frame only. The table shows under 150,000 clones, with 65% to 75% occurring only once. To note about this clone: Its antigen is still unknown.

Whole-study results and caveats: Reports indicated that the classifier achieved high specificity and sensitivity in diagnosing cytomegalovirus status. Owing to their indistinguishability, certain V segments, notably TRBV6-2 and TRBV6-3, were excluded. Later analysis identified a missense DCLRE1C variant that was linked to TCR beta V- and J-gene trimming.

The CDR3 has 16 amino acids. Trimming took 5 bases from V and 3 from J, leaving 19 bases between them. The germline gives CDR1 SEHNR, CDR2 FQNEAQ (reference sequence). This TCR came from a woman aged 40-49 years in good health and CMV-seropositive. Sequences were obtained from PBMCs. The chain carries TRBV7-9 and TRBJ2-5; possible D gene TRBD2, 6 bases. CDR3: CASSRYRDLIKETQYF. Here the CDR3 DNA reads TGTGCCAGCAGCAGATACCGGGACTTAATTAAAGAGACCCAGTACTTC.